The 17 T cell receptor beta chains in this list originate from one sample, sequenced in a study of early T cells in non-severe SARS-CoV-2 infection. MiXCR, applied by TCRdb to the 5' RACE reads, yields one record per CDR3 protein. The data show almost 30,000 distinct CDR3 sequences, approximately 5.4% seen once. What was sequenced was whole blood. The receptors derive from an adult who was a healthcare worker with PCR-confirmed SARS-CoV-2 infection or an uninfected control (not recorded which).

Note on this clonotype: This may arise from a read error, as a much more abundant clone is one base away. The chain couples TRBV20-1 to TRBJ2-3; 7 bases align to TRBD1. The CDR3 contains 13 residues. CDR1 is DFQATT, CDR2 SNEGSKA, per germline (reference sequence). CDR3 DNA sequence: TGCAATGCCCGAAGAGGGGGCCCAGATACGCAGTATTTT. Its protein is CNARRGGPDTQYF.

This clonotype has ten or more counts. The gene calls are TRBV10-2 and TRBJ1-4; 8 bases are a match to TRBD1. From germline, CDR1 is WSHSY and CDR2 SAAADI. Trimming cost V 6 bases and J 8 bases; bases outside gene matches: 8. This CDR3 spans 14 amino acids. The CDR3 spells CASRGGTGGEKLFF. The CDR3 DNA is TGCGCCAGCAGGGGGGGGACAGGCGGGGAAAAACTGTTTTTT.

This clonotype was counted at least ten times. The rearrangement uses TRBV20-1 and TRBJ1-5; D not resolved. Trimming removed 0 bases at V and 3 bases at J, with 12 bases between. The CDR3 runs to 15 residues. CDR1 and CDR2 (germline): DFQATT, SNEGSKA (reference sequence). CDR3 protein: CSARDFGQANQPQHF. CDR3 in DNA: TGCAGTGCTAGAGATTTTGGGCAGGCCAATCAGCCCCAGCATTTT.

This clonotype appeared many times. This chain joins TRBV28 and TRBJ2-2, with D possibly being TRBD1 (6 bases). The CDR3 sequence is 16 residues long. V lost 6 bases to trimming and J lost 5 bases, with 19 bases between them. Germline lookup yields CDR1 MDHEN and CDR2 SYDVKM. The CDR3 sequence is CASSPAGRGTTGELFF. The CDR3 nucleotides are TGTGCCAGCAGCCCCGCGGGCAGGGGTACTACCGGGGAGCTGTTTTTT.

This clonotype appeared many times. The chain recombines TRBV7-2 with TRBJ2-7, with 7 bases aligning to TRBD2. The CDR3 loop spans 17 amino acids. The germline gives CDR1 SGHTA, CDR2 FQGNSA. V shed 4 bases and J 0 bases; nucleotides not matched to a gene: 12. The DNA of the CDR3 is TGTGCCAGCAGCTCTTACCCCTCTAGCGGAACCTCCTACGAGCAGTACTTC. It codes for CASSSYPSSGTSYEQYF. The full variable domain, completed using reference TRBV7-2 and TRBJ2-7, is GAGVSQSPSNKVTEKGKDVELRCDPISGHTALYWYRQSLGQGLEFLIYFQGNSAPDKSGLPSDRFSAERTGGSVSTLTIQRTQQEDSAVYLCASSSYPSSGTSYEQYFGPGTRLTVT.

This clonotype was picked up many times. V usage is TRBV7-9 and J usage is TRBJ1-2; a possible D gene is TRBD1 (6 bases). This CDR3 region has 15 residues. CDR1 and CDR2 (germline): SEHNR, FQNEAQ (reference sequence). Trimming took 1 base from V and 4 from J, leaving 13 bases between them. The chain's CDR3 is CASSLGPGAGYGYTF. CDR3 DNA sequence: TGTGCCAGCAGCTTAGGACCGGGGGCCGGCTATGGCTACACCTTC.

This clonotype was recorded at least ten times. The chain couples TRBV18 to TRBJ2-7; TRBD1 or TRBD2 may be the D gene (5 bases each). Per the germline V gene, CDR1 is KGHSH and CDR2 is LQKENI. The CDR3 has 15 residues. Deletions cut 1 base from V and 2 bases from J, with 12 bases between. The CDR3 spells CASSPRLGDPYEQYF. The DNA of the CDR3 is TGTGCCAGCTCACCACGGTTGGGGGACCCCTACGAGCAGTACTTC.

This clonotype was counted at least ten times. The V gene is TRBV30, the J gene TRBJ2-2; 7 bases are a match to TRBD1. The length of the CDR3 is 15 residues. The germline V gene encodes CDR1 GTSNPN and CDR2 SVGIG (reference sequence). Unmatched junction bases numbered 10, after V lost 3 bases and J lost 6 bases. The CDR3 region is CAWSLLTGSAGELFF. CDR3 bases: TGTGCCTGGAGCTTACTGACAGGGTCGGCCGGGGAGCTGTTTTTT.

This clonotype is termed medium-sized. This chain connects TRBV11-2 to TRBJ2-1; no clear D. Germline V gene sequence: CDR1 SGHAT, CDR2 FQNNGV. The CDR3 extends over 13 amino acids. The V end lost 0 bases, the J end lost 6 bases, and 6 bases lay between the germline ends. The CDR3 is CASSLEAINEQFF. In DNA, the CDR3 is TGTGCCAGCAGCTTAGAAGCAATCAATGAGCAGTTCTTC.

At least ten counts were recorded for this clonotype. The chain employs TRBV29-1 and TRBJ2-5; D gene unclear. Germline values: CDR1 SQVTM, CDR2 ANQGSEA. The CDR3 extends over 13 amino acids. The V end lost 5 bases, the J end lost 2 bases, and 12 bases lay between the germline ends. CDR3 sequence reads: CSVFKHLQETQYF. CDR3 nucleotides: TGCAGCGTTTTTAAGCACCTGCAAGAGACCCAGTACTTC.

There are many counts of this clonotype. V usage is TRBV18 and J usage is TRBJ1-1; D ambiguous. The V gene's germline CDR1 is KGHSH and CDR2 LQKENI. This CDR3 contains 15 residues. Trimming cost V 3 bases and J 0 bases, with 11 bases left between them. CDR3 region: CASSPSGIMNTEAFF. Here the CDR3 DNA reads TGTGCCAGCTCACCTTCGGGAATAATGAACACTGAAGCTTTCTTT.

Note on this clonotype: It may be a read error: a sequence one base away is much more abundant. V gene TRBV12-3 or TRBV12-4 combines with J gene TRBJ1-1; maybe TRBD1 (5 bases). The CDR3 runs to 13 residues. The CDR3 here is CASRLRGNTEAYF. CDR3 in DNA: TGTGCCAGCAGGCTCCGGGGGAACACTGAAGCTTACTTT.

This chain joins TRBV5-1 and TRBJ2-2; weak D call: TRBD2 (6 bases). CDR3 size: 17 residues. V lost 3 bases and J lost 6, with 21 bases in between. Germline lookup yields CDR1 SGHRS and CDR2 YFSETQ. As DNA, the CDR3 is TGCGCCAGCAGCTGGGCCTTAGTCCTAGCGTCCGCCGGGGAGCTGTTTTTT. This codes for CASSWALVLASAGELFF.

This clonotype was picked up many times. The rearrangement links TRBV12-3 or TRBV12-4 to TRBJ2-3, with no clear D. The V end lost 0 bases, the J end lost 4 bases, and 5 bases lay between the germline ends. There are 13 residues in the CDR3. CDR3 sequence: CASSLALADTQYF. The CDR3 DNA is TGTGCCAGCAGTTTAGCGCTCGCAGATACGCAGTATTTT.

This clonotype has just a few counts. The genes are TRBV6-1 and TRBJ2-3; D unclear. The CDR3 extends over 16 amino acids. Germline-derived CDR1 and CDR2 are MNHNS and SASEGT. The V gene lost 6 bases and the J gene lost 0 bases, with 16 bases spanning the gap. The CDR3: CASRIKVGRSTDTQYF. The CDR3 bases are TGTGCCAGCAGGATAAAGGTGGGAAGGAGCACAGATACGCAGTATTTT.

There are many counts of this clonotype. The gene calls are TRBV11-2 and TRBJ2-1, with a weak D call TRBD1 (6 bases). V was cut by 5 bases and J by 6 bases, with 17 bases left in between. The CDR3 contains 15 residues. Germline loops: CDR1 SGHAT, CDR2 FQNNGV. DNA for the CDR3: TGTGCCAGCAGCAAGGTCCAGGGGTCCAGCAATGAGCAGTTCTTC. It translates to CASSKVQGSSNEQFF.

V gene TRBV27 combines with J gene TRBJ2-3; 11 positions agree with TRBD1. The J segment lost 4 bases and the V segment lost 5 bases, leaving 8 bases of the junction unmatched. Germline CDR1 and CDR2: MNHEY and SMNVEV (reference sequence). The CDR3 is 16 residues long. The DNA for the CDR3 is TGTGCCAGCAGTGGACGGGACAGGGGGGCCGCAGATACGCAGTATTTT. It is translated as CASSGRDRGAADTQYF.